These 6 T cell receptor beta chains originate from one sample sequenced in a study of beta chain features in type 1 diabetes. TCRB transcripts that were expressed got sequenced, as all of the isolated RNA had been reverse transcribed. The data were produced by immunoSEQ multiplex PCR, yet TCRdb's version contains in-frame clones alone and is incomplete. The sample consists of 120,000 to 150,000 clones, about 10% of them appearing once. Material for sequencing was naive CD4+ T cells from blood. The receptor source for this set is a man aged 18 to 29 in good health.

The sample holds many counts of this clone. The chain carries TRBV18 and TRBJ2-6; 9 bases match TRBD2. This CDR3 comprises 17 residues. Per germline, CDR1 KGHSH and CDR2 LQKENI. V shed 4 bases and J 0 bases; nucleotides not matched to a gene: 4. CDR3 loop: CASSLLAGSSGANVLTF. For the CDR3, the DNA is TGTGCCAGCTCACTTCTAGCGGGGAGCTCTGGGGCCAACGTCCTGACTTTC.

The chain uses TRBV6-6 and TRBJ1-1; unclear D gene. This CDR3 is built from 12 residues. Germline values: CDR1 MNHNY, CDR2 SVGAGI (reference sequence). Deletions cut 6 bases from V and 7 bases from J, with 12 bases between. Here the CDR3 reads CASRTYSNEAFF. DNA for the CDR3: TGTGCCAGCAGAACTTACTCTAATGAAGCTTTCTTT.

The rearrangement links TRBV11-2 to TRBJ2-7; 10 bases are a match to TRBD2. V lost 5 bases to trimming and J lost 2 bases; unmatched junction nucleotides: 3. Per germline, CDR1 SGHAT and CDR2 FQNNGV. The CDR3 is 14 residues long. CDR3 protein: CASSPSGGAYEQYF. CDR3 nucleotide sequence: TGTGCCAGCAGCCCCAGCGGGGGGGCCTACGAGCAGTACTTC.

This clone was observed a few times. V usage is TRBV6-5 and J usage is TRBJ2-7; the D is unclear. Germline V gives CDR1 MNHEY, CDR2 SVGAGI. The CDR3 is 13 amino acids. V shed 6 bases and J shed 3 bases, with 12 bases lying between them. CDR3 nucleotides: TGTGCCAGCAGACCAAGCGCCTACTACGAGCAGTACTTC. It yields the protein CASRPSAYYEQYF.

This clone was seen a few times. V gene TRBV7-2 combines with J gene TRBJ2-5, with D unresolved. Germline CDR1 reads SGHTA; CDR2 reads FQGNSA. The CDR3 runs 13 residues. V was trimmed by 0 bases and J by 1 base, leaving 3 bases between them. CDR3 sequence: CASSLASQETQYF. In nucleotides, the CDR3 is TGTGCCAGCAGCTTAGCGAGCCAAGAGACCCAGTACTTC.

V is TRBV7-3 and J is TRBJ2-7; TRBD2 matches 10 bases. The J call is in doubt because the DNA end fits TRBJ2-1 better. The V gene's germline CDR1 is SGHTA and CDR2 FQGTGA. The CDR3 spans 15 residues. The CDR3 here is CASSLLAGEGYEQFF. For the CDR3, the DNA is TGTGCCAGCAGCTTACTAGCGGGGGAGGGTTACGAGCAGTTCTTC.